This passage covers 3 T cell receptor beta chains from one sample sequenced in a study of human T cells and chemical hapten exposure. Time point meaning: patch test 1, 2 weeks after DPC sensitization. Specified treatment: therapeutic diphenylcyclopropenone sensitization with weekly scalp DPC. TCRdb redid the calling of the RACE reads with MiXCR, one entry per CDR3 protein. The sample consists of roughly 80,000 distinct CDR3 sequences, about 10% of them appearing once. Source: whole blood, taken in connection with sensitization to the hapten diphenylcyclopropenone (DPC). These receptors were taken from a woman aged 45-65 years with alopecia areata. Some clones in this sample may be carry-over from other donors' samples.

This clonotype has more than one count but fewer than ten. The chain links TRBV4-3 to TRBJ1-5, with D uncertain. The CDR3 sequence is 13 residues long. Germline values: CDR1 LGHNA, CDR2 YSLEER. Trimming stripped 0 bases from V and 6 bases from J, with 6 bases between. The chain's CDR3 is CASSQDLTQPQHF. CDR3 in DNA: TGCGCCAGCAGCCAAGATCTGACTCAGCCCCAGCATTTT.

This clonotype was detected many times. The chain recombines TRBV6-6 with TRBJ1-3; D unresolved. Germline V gene sequence: CDR1 MNHNY, CDR2 SVGAGI (reference sequence). There are 14 residues in the CDR3. Trimming removed 7 bases from V and 4 bases from J, with 14 bases in between. CDR3: CASTDAFKGNTIYF. The CDR3 bases are TGTGCCAGCACCGACGCCTTTAAGGGAAACACCATATATTTT.

At least ten counts were recorded for this clonotype. The gene calls are TRBV2 and TRBJ1-6; 9 nucleotides line up with TRBD1. The length of the CDR3 is 13 residues. Germline CDR1 reads SNHLY; CDR2 reads FYNNEI. This CDR3 reads CVSQGQGTSPLHF. DNA of the CDR3: TGTGTCTCCCAGGGACAGGGTACTTCACCCCTCCACTTT.